This T cell receptor (beta chain) derives from a study of cytomegalovirus exposure and HLA in healthy donors. Study results and caveats: Roughly uniform sequencing depth across donors was assumed, possibly incorrectly. An analysis done earlier found most TCR beta V segments productive about 87% or about 30% of the time. Some highly shared sequence variants likely arose as a pipeline artifact. DRB1 had the most TCR associations and HLA-C the fewest, a later analysis found, with rates varying by HLA locus.

As for this clone: Its antigen is undetermined.

The ends were cut back, 0 bases at V and 0 bases at J, with 12 bases in the middle. The V gene's germline CDR1 is MRHNA and CDR2 SNTAGT. This CDR3 comprises 17 residues. Researchers ran the PCR with 60 Vbeta and 13 Jbeta primers. Using immunoSEQ multiplex PCR, the repertoire was profiled, and TCRdb retains in-frame clones only, with some absent. The table records about 100,000 clones, roughly three quarters of them present only once. The TCR comes from a woman aged 40 to 50 in good health and CMV-seronegative. This rearrangement joins TRBV6-4 to TRBJ1-5; D might be TRBD1 (6 bases). Input material: PBMCs. The CDR3 DNA reads TGTGCCAGCAGTGACTCGAGGACAGACTATAGCAATCAGCCCCAGCATTTT. It encodes CASSDSRTDYSNQPQHF.